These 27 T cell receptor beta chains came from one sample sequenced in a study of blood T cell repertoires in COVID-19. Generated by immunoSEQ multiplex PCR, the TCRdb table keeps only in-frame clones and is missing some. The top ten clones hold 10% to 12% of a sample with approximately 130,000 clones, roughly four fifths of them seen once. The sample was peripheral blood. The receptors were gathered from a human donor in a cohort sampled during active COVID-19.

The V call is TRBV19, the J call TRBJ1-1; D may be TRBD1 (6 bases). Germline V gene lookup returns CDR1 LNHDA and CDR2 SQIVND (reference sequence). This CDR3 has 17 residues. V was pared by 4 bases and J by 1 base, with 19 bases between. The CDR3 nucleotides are TGTGCCAGTAGTACCAGTAAACAGGGAAGGAGGAACACTGAAGCTTTCTTT. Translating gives CASSTSKQGRRNTEAFF. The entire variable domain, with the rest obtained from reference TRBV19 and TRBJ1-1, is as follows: DGGITQSPKYLFRKEGQNVTLSCEQNLNHDAMYWYRQDPGQGLRLIYYSQIVNDFQKGDIAEGYSVSREKKESFPLTVTSAQKNPTAFYLCASSTSKQGRRNTEAFFGQGTRLTVV.

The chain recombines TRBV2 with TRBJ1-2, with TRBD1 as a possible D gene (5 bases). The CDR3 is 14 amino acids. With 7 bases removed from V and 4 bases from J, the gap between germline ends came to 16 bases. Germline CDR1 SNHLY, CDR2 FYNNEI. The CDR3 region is CASKLVEQVYGYTF. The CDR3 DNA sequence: TGTGCCAGCAAATTGGTAGAACAGGTCTATGGCTACACCTTC.

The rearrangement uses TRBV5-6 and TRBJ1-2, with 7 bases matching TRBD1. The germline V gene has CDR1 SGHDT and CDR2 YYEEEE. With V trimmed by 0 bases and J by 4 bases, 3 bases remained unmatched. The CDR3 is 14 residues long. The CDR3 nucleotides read TGTGCCAGCAGCTTGGGGAGACAGGGCTATGGCTACACCTTC. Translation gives CASSLGRQGYGYTF.

This CDR3 reads CASSPGGNQPQHF. CDR3 DNA: TGTGCCAGCAGCCCGGGAGGGAATCAGCCCCAGCATTTT. The V and J genes are TRBV5-6 and TRBJ1-5; D is uncertain. This CDR3 comprises 13 residues. V was shortened by 4 bases and J by 4 bases, with 9 bases between the two germline ends. Germline V gives CDR1 SGHDT, CDR2 YYEEEE.

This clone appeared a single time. This CDR3 is CASSLAPVNTGELFF. The CDR3 DNA reads as TGTGCCAGCAGTTTAGCCCCAGTGAACACCGGGGAGCTGTTTTTT. The chain is built from TRBV28 and TRBJ2-2; unclear D gene. Deletions cut 2 bases from V and 1 base from J, with 8 bases between. The CDR3 is made up of 15 amino acids. CDR1 and CDR2 from the germline V gene are MDHEN and SYDVKM.

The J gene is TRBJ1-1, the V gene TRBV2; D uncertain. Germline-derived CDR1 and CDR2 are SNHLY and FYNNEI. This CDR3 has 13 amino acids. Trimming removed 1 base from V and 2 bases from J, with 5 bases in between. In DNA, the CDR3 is TGTGCCAGCAGTGAAGGAGGCAACACTGAAGCTTTCTTT. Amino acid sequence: CASSEGGNTEAFF.

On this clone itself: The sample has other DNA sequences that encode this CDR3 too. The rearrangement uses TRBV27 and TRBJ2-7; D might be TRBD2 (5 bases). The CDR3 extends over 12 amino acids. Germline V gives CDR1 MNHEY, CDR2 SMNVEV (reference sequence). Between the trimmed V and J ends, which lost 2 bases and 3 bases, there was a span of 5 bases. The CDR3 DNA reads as TGTGCCAGCAGTTTACGGGGCTACGAGCAGTACTTC. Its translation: CASSLRGYEQYF.

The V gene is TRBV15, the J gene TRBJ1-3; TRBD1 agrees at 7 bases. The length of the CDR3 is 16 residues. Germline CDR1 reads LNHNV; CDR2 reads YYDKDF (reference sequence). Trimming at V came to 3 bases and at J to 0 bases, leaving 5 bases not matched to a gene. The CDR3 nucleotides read TGTGCCACCAGCAGGGACAGGCCGAGCTCTGGAAACACCATATATTTT. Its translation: CATSRDRPSSGNTIYF.

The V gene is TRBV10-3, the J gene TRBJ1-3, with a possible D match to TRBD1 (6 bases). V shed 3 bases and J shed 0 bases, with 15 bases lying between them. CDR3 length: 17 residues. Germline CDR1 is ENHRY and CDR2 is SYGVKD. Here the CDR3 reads CAISELDGQHSGNTIYF. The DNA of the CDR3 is TGTGCCATCAGTGAACTCGACGGACAGCACTCTGGAAACACCATATATTTT.

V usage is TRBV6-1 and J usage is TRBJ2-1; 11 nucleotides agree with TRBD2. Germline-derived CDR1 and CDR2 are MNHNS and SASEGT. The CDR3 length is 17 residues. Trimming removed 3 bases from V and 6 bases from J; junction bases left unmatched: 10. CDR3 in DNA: TGTGCCAGCAGTGAGGGAATAGCGGGGGGGCCCCCCAATGAGCAGTTCTTC. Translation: CASSEGIAGGPPNEQFF.

The CDR3 nucleotides are TGTGCCAGCAGCCCACGGGACACCTACGAGCAGTACTTC. This gives the protein CASSPRDTYEQYF. The gene calls are TRBV7-9 and TRBJ2-7; a possible D gene is TRBD1 (6 bases). The CDR3 contains 13 residues. CDR1 is SEHNR, CDR2 FQNEAQ, per germline (reference sequence). V dropped 5 bases and J dropped 2 bases, with 10 bases sitting between them.

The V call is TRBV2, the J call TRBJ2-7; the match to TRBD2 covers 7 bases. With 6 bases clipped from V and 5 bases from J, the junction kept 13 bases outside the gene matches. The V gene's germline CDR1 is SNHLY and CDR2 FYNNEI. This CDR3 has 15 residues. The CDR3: CASRNPYGRINEQYF. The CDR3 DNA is TGTGCCAGCAGGAATCCGTACGGGAGGATTAACGAGCAGTACTTC.

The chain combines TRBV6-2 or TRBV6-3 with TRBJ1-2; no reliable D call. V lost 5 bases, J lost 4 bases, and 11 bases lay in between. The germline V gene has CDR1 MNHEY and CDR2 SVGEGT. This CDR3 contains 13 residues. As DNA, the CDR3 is TGTGCCAGCAGTCCCCCTAGGAGCTATGGCTACACCTTC. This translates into CASSPPRSYGYTF.

CDR3 residues: CASSTRTGGHTEAFF. The CDR3 DNA reads as TGTGCCAGCAGTACGAGGACAGGGGGCCACACTGAAGCTTTCTTT. This chain uses TRBV6-5 with TRBJ1-1; TRBD1 aligns across 11 bases. After removal of 5 bases from V and 3 bases from J, the junction contained 5 bases not matched to a gene. The CDR3 loop spans 15 amino acids. Germline V lookup: CDR1 MNHEY, CDR2 SVGAGI.

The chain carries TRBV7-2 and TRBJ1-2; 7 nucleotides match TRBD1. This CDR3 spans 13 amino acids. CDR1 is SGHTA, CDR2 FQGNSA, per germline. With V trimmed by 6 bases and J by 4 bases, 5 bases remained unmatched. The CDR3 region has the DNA TGTGCCAGCAGATTGACAGGGATCTATGGCTACACCTTC. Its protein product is CASRLTGIYGYTF.

CDR3 residues: CASSPLGTPDTQYF. The CDR3 bases are TGTGCCAGCAGCCCCCTCGGGACTCCGGATACGCAGTATTTT. The V gene is TRBV9, the J gene TRBJ2-3; tentative D call: TRBD2 (6 bases). The CDR3 contains 14 residues. The V gene lost 4 bases and the J gene lost 6 bases, with 15 bases spanning the gap. From germline, CDR1 is SGDLS and CDR2 YYNGEE.

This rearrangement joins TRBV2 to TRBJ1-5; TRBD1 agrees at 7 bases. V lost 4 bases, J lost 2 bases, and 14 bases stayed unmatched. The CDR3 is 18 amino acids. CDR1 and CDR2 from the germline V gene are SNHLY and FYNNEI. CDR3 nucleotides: TGTGCCAGCAGTGGATCTCTCCCCGGACAGGTCGGCAATCAGCCCCAGCATTTT. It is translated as CASSGSLPGQVGNQPQHF. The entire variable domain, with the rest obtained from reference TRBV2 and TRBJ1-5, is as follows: EPEVTQTPSHQVTQMGQEVILRCVPISNHLYFYWYRQILGQKVEFLVSFYNNEISEKSEIFDDQFSVERPDGSNFTLKIRSTKLEDSAMYFCASSGSLPGQVGNQPQHFGDGTRLSIL.

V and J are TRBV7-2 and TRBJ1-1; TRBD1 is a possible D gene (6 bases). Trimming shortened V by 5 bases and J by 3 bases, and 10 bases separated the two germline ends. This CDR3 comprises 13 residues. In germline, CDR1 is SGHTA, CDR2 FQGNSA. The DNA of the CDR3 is TGTGCCAGCAGCATGGACAGCTACACTGAAGCTTTCTTT. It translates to CASSMDSYTEAFF.

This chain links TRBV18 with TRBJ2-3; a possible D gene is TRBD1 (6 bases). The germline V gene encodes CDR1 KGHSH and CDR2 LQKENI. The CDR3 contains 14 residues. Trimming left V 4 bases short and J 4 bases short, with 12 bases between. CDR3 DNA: TGTGCCAGCTCACGCCGCGAGGGGGCAGATACGCAGTATTTT. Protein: CASSRREGADTQYF.

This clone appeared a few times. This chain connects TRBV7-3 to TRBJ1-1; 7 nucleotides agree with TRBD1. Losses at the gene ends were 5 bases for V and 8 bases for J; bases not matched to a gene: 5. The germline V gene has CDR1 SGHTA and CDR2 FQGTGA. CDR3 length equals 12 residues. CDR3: CASSPGTVEAFF. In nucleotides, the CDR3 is TGTGCCAGCAGCCCCGGGACAGTCGAAGCTTTCTTT.

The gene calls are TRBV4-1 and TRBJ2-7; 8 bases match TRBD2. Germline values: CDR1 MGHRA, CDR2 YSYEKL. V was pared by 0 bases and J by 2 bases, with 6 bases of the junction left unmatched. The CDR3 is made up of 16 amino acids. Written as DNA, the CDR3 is TGCGCCAGCAGCCAAGATACGGCGGGGGGCCCCTACGAGCAGTACTTC. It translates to CASSQDTAGGPYEQYF.

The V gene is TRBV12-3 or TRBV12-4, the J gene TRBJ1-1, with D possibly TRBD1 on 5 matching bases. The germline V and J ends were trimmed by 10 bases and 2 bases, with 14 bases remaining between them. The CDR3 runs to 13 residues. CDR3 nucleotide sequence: TGTGCCACTGGGGCCTCCGTTAACACTGAAGCTTTCTTT. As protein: CATGASVNTEAFF.

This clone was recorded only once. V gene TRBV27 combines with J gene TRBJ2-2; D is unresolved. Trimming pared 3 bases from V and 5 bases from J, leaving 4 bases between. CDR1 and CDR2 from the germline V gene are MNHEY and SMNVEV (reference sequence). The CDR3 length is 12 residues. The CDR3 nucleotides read TGTGCCAGCAGTTTCAGTACCGGGGAGCTGTTTTTT. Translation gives CASSFSTGELFF.

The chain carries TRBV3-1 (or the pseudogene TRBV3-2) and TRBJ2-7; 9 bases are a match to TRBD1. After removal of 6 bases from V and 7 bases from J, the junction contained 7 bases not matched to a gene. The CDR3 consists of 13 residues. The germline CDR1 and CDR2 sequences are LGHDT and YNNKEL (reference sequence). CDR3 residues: CASRDRGRSEQYF. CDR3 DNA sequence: TGTGCCAGCAGGGACAGGGGTCGGAGTGAGCAGTACTTC.

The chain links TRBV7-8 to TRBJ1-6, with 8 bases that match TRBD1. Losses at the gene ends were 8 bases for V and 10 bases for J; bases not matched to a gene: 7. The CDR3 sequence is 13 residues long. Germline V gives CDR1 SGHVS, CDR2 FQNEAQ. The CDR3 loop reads CASFTGGDSPLHF. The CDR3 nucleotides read TGTGCCAGCTTCACAGGGGGTGACTCACCCCTCCACTTT.

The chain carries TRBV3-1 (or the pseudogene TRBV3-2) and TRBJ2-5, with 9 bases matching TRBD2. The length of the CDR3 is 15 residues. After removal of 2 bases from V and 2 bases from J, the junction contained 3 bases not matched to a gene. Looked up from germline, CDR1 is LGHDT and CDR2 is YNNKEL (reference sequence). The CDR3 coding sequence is TGTGCCAGCAGCCAAAAGGCGGGGGGGCAAGAGACCCAGTACTTC. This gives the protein CASSQKAGGQETQYF.

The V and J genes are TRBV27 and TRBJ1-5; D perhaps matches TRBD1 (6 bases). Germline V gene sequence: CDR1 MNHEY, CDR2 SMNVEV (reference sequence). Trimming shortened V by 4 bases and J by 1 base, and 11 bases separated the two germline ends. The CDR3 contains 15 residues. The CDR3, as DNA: TGTGCCAGCAGTTGGGGGGGCGCGAGCAATCAGCCCCAGCATTTT. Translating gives CASSWGGASNQPQHF.